A single sample gave rise to the 9 T cell receptor beta chains below, sequenced in a study of blood T cell repertoires in COVID-19. Profiled with immunoSEQ multiplex PCR; TCRdb holds only in-frame clones, not every one. The data contain around 110,000 clones, around 77% of them singletons. The sequencing sample was made of peripheral blood. These receptors all come from a man aged 60-69 years with active or convalescent COVID-19.

The table lists this clone with a count of one. V usage is TRBV3-1 (or the pseudogene TRBV3-2) and J usage is TRBJ2-7, with TRBD1 as a possible D gene (6 bases). This CDR3 spans 17 amino acids. Deletions cut 0 bases from V and 5 bases from J, with 20 bases between. The germline V gene encodes CDR1 LGHDT and CDR2 YNNKEL (reference sequence). CDR3 loop: CASSQENAGRGSHEQYF. The CDR3, as DNA: TGTGCCAGCAGCCAAGAGAACGCGGGCAGGGGTAGCCACGAGCAGTACTTC.

V and J are TRBV28 and TRBJ1-2; D is undetermined. The CDR3 runs to 13 residues. V was pared by 7 bases and J by 4 bases, with 13 bases between. Per germline, CDR1 MDHEN and CDR2 SYDVKM. DNA of the CDR3: TGTGCCAGCACGGACTCTACAAGCTATGGCTACACCTTC. Encoded protein: CASTDSTSYGYTF.

The gene calls are TRBV10-2 and TRBJ1-1; D call uncertain. The V end lost 5 bases, the J end lost 4 bases, and 11 bases lay between the germline ends. This CDR3 contains 13 residues. The germline V gene encodes CDR1 WSHSY and CDR2 SAAADI. This CDR3 reads CASSLDWVTEAFF. CDR3 bases: TGCGCCAGCAGTCTTGACTGGGTCACTGAAGCTTTCTTT.

CDR3 in amino acids: CASSRRGQETQYF. The CDR3 DNA sequence: TGTGCCAGCAGCCGGCGGGGGCAGGAGACCCAGTACTTC. The rearrangement joins TRBV6-5 to TRBJ2-5, with D possibly being TRBD2 (7 bases). Looked up from germline, CDR1 is MNHEY and CDR2 is SVGAGI. CDR3 length: 13 residues. V was pared by 6 bases and J by 5 bases, with 13 bases between.

The chain employs TRBV5-1 and TRBJ2-1, with a possible D match to TRBD2 (7 bases). CDR3 length equals 13 residues. Deletions cut 4 bases from V and 8 bases from J, with 13 bases between. CDR1 and CDR2 from the germline V gene are SGHRS and YFSETQ. CDR3 sequence: CASSQRGGDEQFF. In nucleotides, the CDR3 is TGCGCCAGCAGCCAGAGGGGGGGAGATGAGCAGTTCTTC.

The chain is built from TRBV10-2 and TRBJ2-3, with D possibly being TRBD2 (6 bases). The CDR3 runs to 15 residues. The V gene's germline CDR1 is WSHSY and CDR2 SAAADI. V shed 0 bases and J shed 3 bases, with 10 bases lying between them. CDR3 sequence reads: CASSESIAGTDTQYF. The CDR3 bases are TGCGCCAGCAGTGAGTCGATTGCGGGAACAGATACGCAGTATTTT.

The rearrangement links TRBV5-4 to TRBJ2-2; 8 nucleotides line up with TRBD2. CDR3 length: 15 residues. Germline CDR1 is SGHNT and CDR2 is YYREEE (reference sequence). With V trimmed by 4 bases and J by 0 bases, 2 bases remained unmatched. In DNA, the CDR3 is TGTGCCAGCAGCCCGGGACTAGCGAACACCGGGGAGCTGTTTTTT. Protein sequence: CASSPGLANTGELFF.

The chain combines TRBV11-2 with TRBJ2-7, with 8 bases lining up with TRBD2. The CDR3 runs to 13 residues. V lost 1 base, J lost 4 bases, and 0 bases stayed unmatched. From germline, CDR1 is SGHAT and CDR2 FQNNGV. The CDR3 reads CASSLASGYEQYF. The CDR3 coding sequence is TGTGCCAGCAGCTTAGCTAGCGGGTACGAGCAGTACTTC.

This chain joins TRBV4-2 and TRBJ2-1; perhaps TRBD2 as D (6 bases). With 0 bases removed from V and 7 bases from J, the gap between germline ends came to 16 bases. CDR1 LGHNA and CDR2 YNFKEQ come from the germline V gene. The CDR3 covers 16 residues. In nucleotides, the CDR3 is TGTGCCAGCAGCCAAGATGGGGCTAGCGAGGTGAATGAGCAGTTCTTC. Its protein is CASSQDGASEVNEQFF.